These T cell receptor beta chains were read from a single sample in a study of blood T cell repertoires in COVID-19. Using immunoSEQ multiplex PCR, the repertoire was profiled, and TCRdb retains in-frame clones only, with some absent. The table records some 150,000 clones, approximately 81% of them present only once. Sequencing was carried out using peripheral blood. Receptor source: a human donor in a cohort sampled during active COVID-19. CDR3s include the opening cysteine and the closing phenylalanine or tryptophan. Fields, in order: J gene, clone size, V gene, CDR3 protein. Clone sizes are given selectively: once, few, many, or a class where the clone is expanded.

J: TRBJ1-1; size: NA; V: TRBV5-1; CDR3: CASSLTTGANTEAFF
J: TRBJ1-6; size: NA; V: TRBV5-1; CDR3: CASSSTAGDSRNSPLHF
J: TRBJ1-6; size: NA; V: TRBV7-3; CDR3: CASSLSRVSPLHF
J: TRBJ1-1; size: few; V: TRBV27; CDR3: CASSLFTGGTAEAFF
J: TRBJ2-7; size: NA; V: TRBV29-1; CDR3: CSVATSAYEQYF
J: TRBJ2-1; size: NA; V: TRBV3-1/TRBV3-2; CDR3: CASSQTRELYNEQFF
J: TRBJ2-1; size: NA; V: TRBV10-3; CDR3: CAISASRDSYNEQFF
J: TRBJ2-7; size: NA; V: TRBV6-2/TRBV6-3; CDR3: CASSFSSGDSYEQYF
J: TRBJ2-7; size: NA; V: TRBV28; CDR3: CASRLTGQGNEQYF
J: TRBJ1-6; size: NA; V: TRBV19; CDR3: CASSIVDRVNSPLHF
J: TRBJ2-7; size: NA; V: TRBV6-5; CDR3: CISGGAYEQYF
J: TRBJ1-4; size: NA; V: TRBV5-6; CDR3: CASSLGLPTTNEKLFF
J: TRBJ1-2; size: NA; V: TRBV6-6; CDR3: CASTRTGNPNYGYTF
J: TRBJ2-7; size: NA; V: TRBV20-1; CDR3: CSASPSSYEQYF
J: TRBJ1-1; size: NA; V: TRBV7-9; CDR3: CASSPTGAVMNTEAFF
J: TRBJ1-3; size: NA; V: TRBV3-1/TRBV3-2; CDR3: CASSQALVTGNTIYF
J: TRBJ1-1; size: NA; V: TRBV5-6; CDR3: CASSLLAGLEAFF
J: TRBJ1-2; size: NA; V: TRBV5-6; CDR3: CASSLGREGYTF
J: TRBJ1-6; size: NA; V: TRBV4-3; CDR3: CASSQDRYNSPLHF
J: TRBJ1-6; size: NA; V: TRBV5-6; CDR3: CASSFLDREDSPLHF
J: TRBJ2-2; size: NA; V: TRBV11-3; CDR3: CASSSAFGQGQTGELFF
J: TRBJ2-5; size: NA; V: TRBV6-1; CDR3: CASSEAGQGAWTQYF
J: TRBJ2-1; size: once; V: TRBV6-5; CDR3: CASPPAGHGNEQFF
J: TRBJ1-2; size: NA; V: TRBV15; CDR3: CATSRDLQGVGYTF
J: TRBJ2-2; size: NA; V: TRBV5-1; CDR3: CASSLATGTYTGELFF
J: TRBJ2-1; size: NA; V: TRBV11-3; CDR3: CATQRDRVYTEQFF
J: TRBJ1-1; size: NA; V: TRBV2; CDR3: CATEQGMNTEAFF
J: TRBJ1-2; size: NA; V: TRBV28; CDR3: CASRTDRLYGYTF
J: TRBJ1-6; size: NA; V: TRBV19; CDR3: CASSIDHQGALGSPLHF
J: TRBJ2-5; size: NA; V: TRBV3-1/TRBV3-2; CDR3: CASSQDRGGPETQYF
J: TRBJ1-2; size: NA; V: TRBV30; CDR3: CAWSVDGRSGYTF
J: TRBJ1-1; size: NA; V: TRBV6-2/TRBV6-3; CDR3: CASSYGGDKTEAFF
J: TRBJ2-1; size: NA; V: TRBV6-2/TRBV6-3; CDR3: CASSYPRGSPNYNEQFF
J: TRBJ1-2; size: NA; V: TRBV4-2; CDR3: CASSQDRGGGYGYTF
J: TRBJ2-7; size: NA; V: TRBV5-1; CDR3: CASSPRDRASYEQYF
J: TRBJ2-7; size: NA; V: TRBV7-2; CDR3: CASSLGGTNPYEQYF
J: TRBJ1-1; size: NA; V: TRBV6-5; CDR3: CASRSVNTEAFF
J: TRBJ2-3; size: NA; V: TRBV28; CDR3: CASTSWGGASTDTQYF
J: TRBJ2-2; size: NA; V: TRBV4-3; CDR3: CASSQEPSSAGELFF
J: TRBJ2-3; size: NA; V: TRBV3-1/TRBV3-2; CDR3: CASGRIDTDTQYF
J: TRBJ1-1; size: NA; V: TRBV2; CDR3: CASSDRDPTGAFF